Listed here is a single T cell receptor beta chain. What this receptor recognizes is not known. No base qualities exist here, and no much larger clone lies one base off it. TCR CDR3 regions were amplified from genomic DNA by multiplex PCR using the deep immunoSEQ assay. Extracted genomic DNA from each cell subset was spread evenly across all wells of several immunoSEQ 96-well plates, with each plate serving as a replicate. For sorted subsets, approximately 0.2 ug of genomic DNA, equivalent to tens of thousands of T cell genomes, went into each replicate PCR. The purified libraries were quantified using a Qubit 3.0 fluorometer, sized with a Bioanalyzer 2100, and then quantified again using the KAPA Library Quantification kit. A separate single-read 150-cycle Illumina NextSeq 550 flow cell was used to sequence each immunoSEQ 96-well plate. As for the original processing: Because only junctional sequences without quality scores were contained in the immunoSEQ output, filtering matching that applied to full-length reads could not be performed. Sequences were annotated with PyIR, a Python wrapper for IgBLAST v1.9, using IMGT germline references to assign V/J genes and CDR3. Reads were filtered out if the reads had weak V/J assignments (E-value above 1e-6), no CDR3, stop codons, out-of-frame junctions, or ambiguous translated residues. V3J clonotypes were defined by identical inferred V gene, J gene, and CDR3 amino acid sequence. Percentage overlap between repertoires was calculated by dividing the number of shared unique clonotypes by the size of the smaller repertoire. RTK rarefaction, the Chao1 estimator, and Recon v2.1 estimates of unobserved clonotypes were used to assess repertoire richness. For all TCRbeta clonotypes obtained by the gDNA method from four donors, generation probabilities were computed with OLGA. Not all clones reach the TCRdb copy of this immuneACCESS table, which keeps in-frame sequences only. Checked studies attribute under half of the gap to unresolved V genes and leave the rest unexplained. V and J calls and clone size are given by that table; D and trimming were obtained from the DNA. The sample yields roughly 2.5 million clones; over 85% were counted once. The ten largest clones add up to under 0.15% of the sample.

The sample originates from a study of shared clonotypes between healthy human individuals (TCRdb year 2020). For the study in its entirety: A couple of women and a few men aged 18 to 49 years were included in the cohort. For each donor, CD4 naive and CD4 memory were each given three plates, CD8 naive was given two plates, and CD8 memory was given one plate. To estimate repertoire size and how much clonotype sharing occurs between individuals, the study deeply sequenced the blood TCR repertoires of five healthy adults. Different laboratories and diverse techniques were used to prepare libraries and sequence TCR repertoires, to increase sequencing depth and limit assay-specific biases. Between about 0.94 and 8.9 billion PBMCs per donor were obtained by leukapheresis. Here is what the overall study found, with its caveats: Because the study included a small number of donors, the genetic and exposure-history diversity represented was limited. When a handful of donors were compared, the shared fraction of clonotypes was about 5% for naive CD4, around 3.6% for naive CD8, about 2.5% for memory CD4, and 0.35% to 0.4% for memory CD8. Sampling was limited to blood, and TCR repertoires in tissue likely differ from TCR repertoires in blood. Naive subsets generally had larger estimated clonotype richness than memory subsets did. Incomplete sequencing was indicated by rarefaction of sorted-subset datasets, despite the large sequencing depth. Clonotypes shared by all four sorted-subset donors showed higher generation probabilities than non-shared clonotypes. Pairwise subsampling led to the expectation that sequencing depth would affect the degree of clonotype sharing among donors.

The donors were healthy, HIV-negative adults with no recently reported acute infections or vaccinations. Every donor was a Caucasian adult living in Nashville, Tennessee, USA. CD4+ T cells were enriched by magnetic negative selection; naive cells were then positively selected on CD45RA, and the negative fraction formed the memory subset. Blood was collected by leukapheresis, and PBMCs were isolated by Ficoll-Histopaque density gradient centrifugation and then cryopreserved in liquid nitrogen vapor phase. Analytical flow cytometry was used to check the purity and quantity of each magnetically sorted T cell population. Each sorted fraction had its genomic DNA isolated and then quantified by UV absorbance on a Nanodrop 2000c. The CDR3 starts with the cysteine, ends with the phenylalanine, and has 15 residues. The retained sequence is limited to the CDR3, 45 bases, with the frame set at the first base. Unmatched junction bases come to 9, with V trimmed by 6 bases and J by 4 bases. From the germline V gene (reference sequence), CDR1 is MNHNY and CDR2 is SVGAGI.

The sequenced sample was naive CD4+ T cells sorted from blood. The sample's cell subset or site label, in plain terms: CD45RA+ positively selected. The chain was built from TRBV6-6 and TRBJ1-3; the central 7 bases match TRBD1. This receptor was identified in a young man in good health. The base sequence is TGTGCCAGCAGCTACGACAGGGCCTCAGGAAACACCATATATTTT. This is translated as CASSYDRASGNTIYF.